This T cell receptor (beta chain) was identified in a study of identical twins. Via MiXCR, TCRdb re-called the 5' RACE reads, giving one row per CDR3 protein. This sample has 700,000 or so distinct CDR3 sequences, with 8% to 9% found just once. The CDR3 contains 14 residues. Trimming cost V 4 bases and J 2 bases, with 10 bases left between them. Per germline, CDR1 LGHDT and CDR2 YNNKEL (reference sequence). Separately, the same data were catalogued under a study of yellow fever vaccine responses in identical twins.

This chain links TRBV3-1 with TRBJ2-3; no firm D call. The sequenced material came from PBMCs. This clonotype was sampled from a young woman in good health. In DNA form, the CDR3 reads TGTGCCAGCAGCCCTAGGAGTCCCACAGATACGCAGTATTTT. Translating it yields CASSPRSPTDTQYF.